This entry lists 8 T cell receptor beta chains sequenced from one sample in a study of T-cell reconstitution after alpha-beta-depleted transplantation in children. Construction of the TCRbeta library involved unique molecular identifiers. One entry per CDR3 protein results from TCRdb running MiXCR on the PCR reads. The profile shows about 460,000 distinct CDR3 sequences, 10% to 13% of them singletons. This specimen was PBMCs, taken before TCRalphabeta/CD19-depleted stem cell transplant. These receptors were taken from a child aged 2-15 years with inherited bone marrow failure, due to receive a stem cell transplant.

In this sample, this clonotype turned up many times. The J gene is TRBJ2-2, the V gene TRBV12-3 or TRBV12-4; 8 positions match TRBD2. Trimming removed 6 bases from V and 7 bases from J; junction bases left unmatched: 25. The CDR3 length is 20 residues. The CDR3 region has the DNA TGTGCCAGCAGCCTTGGGCGTGGGACTAGGGCTTATACGGGTAGCGGGGAGCTGTTTTTT. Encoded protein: CASSLGRGTRAYTGSGELFF.

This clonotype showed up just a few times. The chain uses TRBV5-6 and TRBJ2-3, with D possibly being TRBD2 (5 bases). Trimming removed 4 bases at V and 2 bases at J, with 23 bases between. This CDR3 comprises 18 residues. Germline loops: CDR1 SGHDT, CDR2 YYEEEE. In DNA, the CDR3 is TGTGCCAGCAGCGGGCCATTTACCGAAGACTATCACACAGATACGCAGTATTTT. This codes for CASSGPFTEDYHTDTQYF.

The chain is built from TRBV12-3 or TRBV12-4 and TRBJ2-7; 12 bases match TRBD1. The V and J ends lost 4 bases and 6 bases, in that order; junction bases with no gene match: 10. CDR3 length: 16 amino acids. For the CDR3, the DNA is TGTGCCAGCAGTTCGCGCCCGGGACAGGGGGCGGGCGAGCAGTACTTC. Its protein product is CASSSRPGQGAGEQYF.

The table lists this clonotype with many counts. The CDR3 sequence is CASSVVGSERLYEQYF. The CDR3 region has the DNA TGTGCCAGCAGCGTCGTGGGTAGCGAGAGGCTCTACGAGCAGTACTTC. J is TRBJ2-7 and V is TRBV3-1; tentatively, D is TRBD2 (5 bases). The germline V gene has CDR1 LGHDT and CDR2 YNNKEL (reference sequence). Deletions cut 5 bases from V and 3 bases from J, with 20 bases between. This CDR3 is 16 amino acids long.

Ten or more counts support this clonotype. The CDR3 sequence: CSARTGQPSGANVLTF. CDR3 bases: TGCAGCGCCCGGACAGGGCAACCCTCTGGGGCCAACGTCCTGACTTTC. V is TRBV29-1 and J is TRBJ2-6; TRBD1 matches 8 bases. CDR3 length: 16 amino acids. In germline, CDR1 is SQVTM, CDR2 ANQGSEA. V shed 7 bases and J 0 bases; nucleotides not matched to a gene: 8.

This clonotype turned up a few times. CDR3 loop: CSVGRGYLGAYEQYF. CDR3 in DNA: TGCAGCGTTGGAAGGGGCTACCTCGGGGCCTACGAGCAGTACTTC. The genes are TRBV29-1 and TRBJ2-7; D is tentatively TRBD1 or TRBD2 (5 bases each). The CDR3 consists of 15 residues. Trimming shortened V by 4 bases and J by 2 bases, and 18 bases separated the two germline ends. CDR1 and CDR2 (germline): SQVTM, ANQGSEA.

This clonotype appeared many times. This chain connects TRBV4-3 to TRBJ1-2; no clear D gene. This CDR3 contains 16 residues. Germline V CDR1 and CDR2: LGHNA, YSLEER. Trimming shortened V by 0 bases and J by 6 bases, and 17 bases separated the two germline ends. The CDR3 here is CASSQEALMGGNGYTF. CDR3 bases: TGCGCCAGCAGCCAAGAAGCCCTGATGGGTGGGAATGGCTACACCTTC.

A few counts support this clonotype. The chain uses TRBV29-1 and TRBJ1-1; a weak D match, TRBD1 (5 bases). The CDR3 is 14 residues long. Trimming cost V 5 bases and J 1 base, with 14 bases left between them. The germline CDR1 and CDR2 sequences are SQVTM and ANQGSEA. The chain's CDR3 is CSVWGGLRNTEAFF. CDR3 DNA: TGCAGCGTTTGGGGGGGACTCCGGAACACTGAAGCTTTCTTT.